Following are 14 T cell receptor beta chains from one sample sequenced in a study of beta chain features in type 1 diabetes. Study observations and caveats: A moderate, significant TCRB CDR3 shortening appeared in type 1 diabetes across four CD4+ subsets.

The authors reverse transcribed all of the isolated RNA, so sequencing captured expressed TCRB transcripts. Clones were read by immunoSEQ multiplex PCR, and TCRdb kept only the in-frame ones, dropping some. The data contain 300,000 to 350,000 clones, 7% to 10% of them singletons. Antigens for these TCRs are unknown. Sequencing was done on a sample of central memory CD4+ T cells from blood. Every receptor here comes from a young man with type 1 diabetes.

This clone was seen a handful of times. The V and J genes are TRBV10-3 and TRBJ2-1; TRBD2 is a possible D gene (5 bases). The CDR3 consists of 16 residues. Germline V gene sequence: CDR1 ENHRY, CDR2 SYGVKD. Trimming shortened V by 7 bases and J by 1 base, and 17 bases separated the two germline ends. CDR3 protein: CAIMKQAGVSYNEQFF. The CDR3 DNA sequence: TGTGCCATCATGAAGCAGGCCGGGGTTTCCTACAATGAGCAGTTCTTC.

This clone came up a few times. The chain employs TRBV7-2 and TRBJ2-7; 7 nucleotides align to TRBD1. This CDR3 is 13 amino acids long. Germline values: CDR1 SGHTA, CDR2 FQGNSA. V was pared by 5 bases and J by 3 bases, with 4 bases of the junction left unmatched. The CDR3 DNA follows: TGTGCCAGCAGCGCCCAGGGGGTCTACGAGCAGTACTTC. This sequence encodes CASSAQGVYEQYF.

This clone came up a few times. The gene calls are TRBV25-1 and TRBJ1-2; 8 positions agree with TRBD1. The germline V gene has CDR1 MGHDK and CDR2 SYGVNS. The CDR3 has 15 amino acids. V dropped 5 bases and J dropped 8; count of bases not matched to a gene: 13. The CDR3 DNA is TGTGCCAGCAGTCCTTCAGGGGGCAGCTTGGGAGGCTACACCTTC. Its protein is CASSPSGGSLGGYTF.

This chain links TRBV25-1 with TRBJ1-4, with TRBD1 as a possible D gene (5 bases). CDR3 length: 14 residues. Germline V gene data show CDR1 as MGHDK and CDR2 as SYGVNS. V lost 4 bases and J lost 3, with 9 bases in between. The CDR3 DNA sequence: TGTGCCAGCAGTGTAGAGGGGCCTAATGAAAAACTGTTTTTT. Translation gives CASSVEGPNEKLFF.

The chain combines TRBV2 with TRBJ1-5; D unresolved. In germline, CDR1 is SNHLY, CDR2 FYNNEI. V was clipped by 4 bases and J by 4 bases, with 11 bases between them. The CDR3 loop spans 14 amino acids. Here the CDR3 DNA reads TGTGCCAGCAGTGTCGGGCCAGGTAATCAGCCCCAGCATTTT. Amino acid sequence: CASSVGPGNQPQHF.

This clone has just a few counts. The chain employs TRBV18 and TRBJ2-2; D unresolved. The V gene's germline CDR1 is KGHSH and CDR2 LQKENI. With 1 base removed from V and 4 bases from J, the gap between germline ends came to 7 bases. This CDR3 contains 14 residues. CDR3 in DNA: TGTGCCAGCTCACCACTCCAGAGCACCGGGGAGCTGTTTTTT. Translating it yields CASSPLQSTGELFF.

This clone has a handful of counts. The V call is TRBV10-1, the J call TRBJ2-4, with D perhaps TRBD2 (6 bases). V lost 0 bases and J lost 0, with 6 bases in between. Germline V CDR1 and CDR2: WNHNN, SYGVQD (reference sequence). The CDR3 covers 15 residues. The CDR3 here is CASSESGGAKNIQYF. Written as DNA, the CDR3 is TGCGCCAGCAGTGAGTCGGGGGGAGCCAAAAACATTCAGTACTTC.

This sequence joins TRBV29-1 and TRBJ2-3, with 9 bases lining up with TRBD2. After removal of 4 bases from V and 1 base from J, the junction contained 3 bases not matched to a gene. The CDR3 is 14 residues long. Germline V gene sequence: CDR1 SQVTM, CDR2 ANQGSEA. DNA for the CDR3: TGCAGCGTTGGATCTAGCGGGGGCACAGATACGCAGTATTTT. The encoded protein is CSVGSSGGTDTQYF.

In this sample, this clone turned up a few times. This chain joins TRBV7-2 and TRBJ2-7; 12 bases are shared with TRBD2. There are 15 residues in the CDR3. The germline gives CDR1 SGHTA, CDR2 FQGNSA. V trimming: 6 bases; J trimming: 1 base; junction bases outside the gene matches: 4. The CDR3 DNA reads as TGTGCCAGCAGGCGACTAGCGGGGGATTCCTACGAGCAGTACTTC. Translating gives CASRRLAGDSYEQYF.

The CDR3 here is CASSPGQGGRSPLHF. CDR3 coding DNA: TGTGCCAGCAGCCCCGGACAGGGCGGGCGTTCACCCCTCCACTTT. The V call is TRBV14, the J call TRBJ1-6, with 8 bases identical to TRBD1. CDR1 and CDR2 from the germline V gene are SGHDN and FVKESK. V trimming: 4 bases; J trimming: 9 bases; junction bases outside the gene matches: 8. The CDR3 covers 15 residues.

The rearrangement joins TRBV29-1 to TRBJ2-3; perhaps TRBD2 as D (6 bases). CDR1 is SQVTM, CDR2 ANQGSEA, per germline. The CDR3 covers 14 residues. The ends were cut back, 7 bases at V and 5 bases at J, with 19 bases in the middle. The CDR3 sequence: CSGNRDSIGDTQYF. The CDR3 DNA follows: TGCAGCGGGAACCGGGACTCTATTGGAGATACGCAGTATTTT.

As concerns this clone: Other DNA sequences in this specimen translate into the identical CDR3. This chain uses TRBV28 with TRBJ1-2; D gene uncertain. Germline V gene data show CDR1 as MDHEN and CDR2 as SYDVKM. V lost 6 bases, J lost 2 bases, and 10 bases lay in between. The CDR3 is 13 amino acids. CDR3 amino acids: CASSLPQNYGYTF. The CDR3 bases are TGTGCCAGCAGCCTGCCTCAGAACTATGGCTACACCTTC.

This rearrangement joins TRBV19 to TRBJ1-2, with D possibly matching TRBD1 (5 bases). The CDR3 consists of 15 residues. The germline V gene has CDR1 LNHDA and CDR2 SQIVND (reference sequence). The V end was cut by 7 bases, the J end by 2 bases, with 17 bases between. CDR3 nucleotide sequence: TGTGCCAGTACTACCTCCGGGACGGAAAACTATGGCTACACCTTC. Translated: CASTTSGTENYGYTF. Full variable domain (missing parts from reference TRBV19 and TRBJ1-2): DGGITQSPKYLFRKEGQNVTLSCEQNLNHDAMYWYRQDPGQGLRLIYYSQIVNDFQKGDIAEGYSVSREKKESFPLTVTSAQKNPTAFYLCASTTSGTENYGYTFGSGTRLTVV.

This clone was counted a few times. The chain is built from TRBV9 and TRBJ1-5; 7 bases are a match to TRBD1. Germline V gives CDR1 SGDLS, CDR2 YYNGEE. The CDR3 sequence is 16 residues long. V dropped 4 bases and J dropped 3; count of bases not matched to a gene: 10. CDR3 protein: CASSPHPTGNNQPQHF. For the CDR3, the DNA is TGTGCCAGCAGCCCCCATCCGACAGGGAACAATCAGCCCCAGCATTTT.